This TCR beta chain was recovered during a study of cytomegalovirus exposure and HLA in healthy donors. Nominally healthy donors provided the samples, though records likely missed some immune exposures. Germline assignment: CDR1 SGHTA and CDR2 FQGNSA. The CDR3 consists of 17 residues. Trimming at V came to 4 bases and at J to 1 base, leaving 10 bases not matched to a gene. The study ran its PCR with 60 Vbeta and 13 Jbeta primers. Clones were read by immunoSEQ multiplex PCR, and TCRdb kept only the in-frame ones, dropping some. Of 90,000 to 140,000 clones in the sample, about four fifths were seen once.

The sequenced sample was PBMCs. This sequence joins TRBV7-2 and TRBJ1-1; 9 nucleotides align to TRBD1. The receptor was derived from a man aged 25 to 45 in good health and CMV-seronegative. The CDR3 sequence: CASSSRTPGQGNTEAFF. CDR3 DNA sequence: TGTGCCAGCAGCTCCAGAACTCCGGGACAGGGGAACACTGAAGCTTTCTTT.